These 27 T cell receptor beta chains were all obtained from the same sample, sequenced in a study of post-analysis software for immune sequencing data. Study-level points and caveats: Compared with controls, patients had more of about 5 TRBV segments, including TRBV5-6, TRBV5-1 and TRBV20-1.

These receptors are not linked to any known antigen. Sequencing libraries made from TCR beta cDNA carried unique molecular identifiers. TCRdb called the PCR reads again in MiXCR, with one record for every CDR3 protein. In the table there are about 820,000 distinct CDR3 sequences, approximately 53% of which are singletons. Sequencing was done on a sample of blood. All receptors come from a girl between 10 and 17 years old with multiple sclerosis.

Concerning this clonotype itself: This CDR3 fails to terminate in the conserved phenylalanine or tryptophan, so it likely reflects a read error. CDR3 region: CSAPGAGGIYEQYC. Written as DNA, the CDR3 is TGCAGTGCTCCGGGGGCGGGAGGAATCTACGAGCAGTACTGC. The chain employs TRBV20-1 and TRBJ2-7; 8 nucleotides match TRBD2. Germline V gene lookup returns CDR1 DFQATT and CDR2 SNEGSKA (reference sequence). Germline trimming cut 5 bases from V and 3 bases from J; bases unmatched to any gene: 9. The CDR3 length is 14 residues.

In its sample, this clonotype was seen a few times. The chain joins TRBV27 to TRBJ1-2; 9 bases are shared with TRBD1. CDR1 MNHEY and CDR2 SMNVEV come from the germline V gene (reference sequence). The V segment lost 5 bases and the J segment 3 bases; nucleotides outside the gene matches: 7. The CDR3 has 15 residues. Written as DNA, the CDR3 is TGTGCCAGCAGTCCCCGGACAGGGGCCGACTATGGCTACACCTTC. This translates into CASSPRTGADYGYTF.

V usage is TRBV29-1 and J usage is TRBJ2-5; the match to TRBD2 covers 12 bases. CDR1 SQVTM and CDR2 ANQGSEA come from the germline V gene. This CDR3 is 15 amino acids long. Germline trimming cut 6 bases from V and 2 bases from J; bases unmatched to any gene: 7. CDR3 DNA: TGCAGCGTAACGGTTGGACTAGCGGGACAAGAGACCCAGTACTTC. Protein sequence: CSVTVGLAGQETQYF.

The gene calls are TRBV4-1 and TRBJ2-5; 9 bases match TRBD2. V lost 1 base, J lost 2 bases, and 2 bases stayed unmatched. There are 15 residues in the CDR3. Germline assignment: CDR1 MGHRA and CDR2 YSYEKL. This chain's CDR3 is CASSQGTSEQETQYF. The CDR3 DNA reads as TGCGCCAGCAGCCAAGGGACTAGCGAACAAGAGACCCAGTACTTC.

The table lists this clonotype with a few counts. V usage is TRBV12-3 or TRBV12-4 and J usage is TRBJ2-4; possible D gene TRBD2, 6 bases. TRBJ2-7 matches the DNA end more closely, so the J call is doubtful. This CDR3 is 11 amino acids long. Written as DNA, the CDR3 is TGTGCCAGCAAAGAGGGAGGCGAGCAGTACTTC. Its translation is CASKEGGEQYF.

The V and J genes are TRBV29-1 and TRBJ1-1; D call uncertain. Per germline, CDR1 SQVTM and CDR2 ANQGSEA. V dropped 2 bases and J dropped 1 base, with 8 bases sitting between them. The CDR3 consists of 13 residues. The CDR3, as DNA: TGCAGCGTTGAACAGAGCCAGAACACTGAAGCTTTCTTT. Translation gives CSVEQSQNTEAFF.

The genes are TRBV27 and TRBJ2-1; D remains unclear. The V gene lost 6 bases and the J gene lost 8 bases, with 8 bases spanning the gap. The CDR3 spans 11 residues. In germline, CDR1 is MNHEY, CDR2 SMNVEV (reference sequence). The DNA of the CDR3 is TGTGCCAGCAGCTCCATGGATGAGCAGTTCTTC. Translated: CASSSMDEQFF.

The sample holds a few counts of this clonotype. J is TRBJ2-7 and V is TRBV12-3 or TRBV12-4; TRBD2 agrees at 15 bases. J lost 6 bases, V lost 5 bases, and 5 bases had no gene match. CDR3 size: 15 residues. The CDR3 bases are TGTGCCAGCAGTCCCCCGGGACTAGCGGGAGGCGAGCAGTACTTC. Its translation: CASSPPGLAGGEQYF.

V gene TRBV29-1 combines with J gene TRBJ2-6; TRBD1 matches at 9 bases. Germline values: CDR1 SQVTM, CDR2 ANQGSEA. The length of the CDR3 is 16 residues. With 1 base clipped from V and 3 bases from J, the junction kept 4 bases outside the gene matches. The CDR3 nucleotides are TGCAGCGTTGAAGGGACAGGGGCACGTGGGGCCAACGTCCTGACTTTC. Translating it yields CSVEGTGARGANVLTF. Full variable domain (rest looked up from reference TRBV29-1 and TRBJ2-6): SAVISQKPSRDICQRGTSLTIQCQVDSQVTMMFWYRQQPGQSLTLIATANQGSEATYESGFVIDKFPISRPNLTFSTLTVSNMSPEDSSIYLCSVEGTGARGANVLTFGAGSRLTVL.

The chain couples TRBV25-1 to TRBJ2-7, with D unresolved. CDR1 and CDR2 from the germline V gene are MGHDK and SYGVNS. CDR3 length: 13 residues. V gave up 3 bases and J gave up 4 bases, with 10 bases separating them. DNA of the CDR3: TGTGCCAGCAGTGACCGCTTTTGGTACGAGCAGTACTTC. Residues: CASSDRFWYEQYF.

The rearrangement uses TRBV5-1 and TRBJ2-4, with D possibly called TRBD1 or TRBD2 (5 bases each). This CDR3 region has 15 residues. The germline V and J ends were trimmed by 4 bases and 7 bases, with 18 bases remaining between them. The germline V gene has CDR1 SGHRS and CDR2 YFSETQ. For the CDR3, the DNA is TGCGCCAGCAGCAACCGGGACCCACCGGGGAACATTCAGTACTTC. Encoded protein: CASSNRDPPGNIQYF.

The CDR3 DNA follows: TGCAGTGCTAGAGATCTGACAGGGGGCCAATCACCCCTCCACTTT. Translation: CSARDLTGGQSPLHF. The V and J genes are TRBV20-1 and TRBJ1-6; 10 nucleotides agree with TRBD1. In germline, CDR1 is DFQATT, CDR2 SNEGSKA (reference sequence). V lost 0 bases, J lost 10 bases, and 6 bases stayed unmatched. This CDR3 has 15 amino acids.

CDR3 in amino acids: CASSQGRFSSTDTQYF. In nucleotides, the CDR3 is TGTGCCAGCAGCCAAGGGCGGTTCTCTAGCACAGATACGCAGTATTTT. This chain links TRBV3-1 with TRBJ2-3; no reliable D call. Between the trimmed V and J ends, which lost 1 base and 0 bases, there was a span of 11 bases. The CDR3 extends over 16 amino acids. Germline CDR1 reads LGHDT; CDR2 reads YNNKEL (reference sequence).

The chain has TRBV20-1 and TRBJ1-1; D is perhaps TRBD1 (5 bases). CDR1 DFQATT and CDR2 SNEGSKA come from the germline V gene (reference sequence). This CDR3 spans 16 amino acids. V was pared by 5 bases and J by 0 bases, with 19 bases between. The CDR3 spells CSAPTVQGPMNTEAFF. The CDR3 nucleotides are TGCAGTGCTCCAACAGTCCAGGGCCCCATGAACACTGAAGCTTTCTTT.

This clonotype was seen a handful of times. The V call is TRBV20-1, the J call TRBJ2-5; D is ambiguous. From germline, CDR1 is DFQATT and CDR2 SNEGSKA (reference sequence). CDR3 size: 11 residues. V gave up 3 bases and J gave up 1 base, with 3 bases separating them. The DNA of the CDR3 is TGCAGTGCTAGTTCCCAAGAGACCCAGTACTTC. Its protein product is CSASSQETQYF.

The chain employs TRBV5-1 and TRBJ2-6; 8 nucleotides line up with TRBD1. Germline-derived CDR1 and CDR2 are SGHRS and YFSETQ. The CDR3 is made up of 19 amino acids. V lost 0 bases to trimming and J lost 8 bases; unmatched junction nucleotides: 16. The CDR3 DNA follows: TGCGCCAGCAGCTTGGTTCCCCAGGACAGGGCACTAAGCACCAACGTCCTGACTTTC. This gives the protein CASSLVPQDRALSTNVLTF.

This clonotype was counted only a few times. The chain is built from TRBV6-5 and TRBJ2-1; TRBD2 agrees at 11 bases. From germline, CDR1 is MNHEY and CDR2 SVGAGI. The CDR3 spans 15 residues. V lost 6 bases and J lost 8; bases outside the gene matches: 9. CDR3 residues: CASSHTSGSSHEQFF. CDR3 in DNA: TGTGCCAGCAGCCATACTAGCGGGAGTTCCCATGAGCAGTTCTTC.

The table lists this clonotype with a few counts. The CDR3 DNA reads as TGCAGCGTTGATACAGGGCCTCTAGGCTACACCTTC. This gives the protein CSVDTGPLGYTF. The chain is built from TRBV29-1 and TRBJ1-2; D is perhaps TRBD1 (6 bases). The CDR3 runs to 12 residues. Germline V CDR1 and CDR2: SQVTM, ANQGSEA. V dropped 3 bases and J dropped 8 bases, with 13 bases sitting between them.

This clonotype was counted only a few times. The gene calls are TRBV20-1 and TRBJ2-3; 13 bases are a match to TRBD2. With 6 bases clipped from V and 3 bases from J, the junction kept 15 bases outside the gene matches. Germline lookup yields CDR1 DFQATT and CDR2 SNEGSKA (reference sequence). The CDR3 has 18 residues. The CDR3 DNA reads as TGCAGTGCGCATACGCGGACTAGCGGGAGTAGGTTTACAGATACGCAGTATTTT. It specifies CSAHTRTSGSRFTDTQYF.

This clonotype was found a few times. The gene calls are TRBV10-3 and TRBJ2-4, with 8 bases that match TRBD2. The DNA matches TRBJ2-7 better at its end, which makes the J call doubtful. CDR1 and CDR2 from the germline V gene are ENHRY and SYGVKD. The length of the CDR3 is 13 residues. CDR3: CAIKGREEGEQYF. For the CDR3, the DNA is TGTGCCATCAAAGGGCGGGAGGAGGGCGAGCAGTACTTC.

This chain uses TRBV10-3 with TRBJ2-1; D remains unclear. Germline CDR1 ENHRY, CDR2 SYGVKD. The CDR3 is 15 amino acids. V shed 0 bases and J shed 0 bases, with 6 bases lying between them. The chain's CDR3 is CAISESPGSYNEQFF. The CDR3 DNA follows: TGTGCCATCAGTGAGTCCCCGGGCTCCTACAATGAGCAGTTCTTC.

The rearrangement joins TRBV25-1 to TRBJ2-1; D gene unclear. The germline gives CDR1 MGHDK, CDR2 SYGVNS. This CDR3 comprises 15 residues. Trimming cost V 6 bases and J 3 bases, with 15 bases left between them. CDR3 residues: CASRGPGAGYNEQFF. CDR3 coding DNA: TGTGCCAGCAGAGGTCCTGGAGCTGGCTACAATGAGCAGTTCTTC.

This chain uses TRBV5-1 with TRBJ2-7; no firm D call. This CDR3 has 13 amino acids. Trimming took off 4 bases at V and 4 bases at J, with 12 bases between the two ends. CDR1 and CDR2 (germline): SGHRS, YFSETQ. This CDR3 reads CASSVEIWYEQYF. In DNA form, the CDR3 reads TGCGCCAGCAGCGTAGAGATCTGGTACGAGCAGTACTTC. Variable domain in full (rest from reference TRBV5-1 and TRBJ2-7): KAGVTQTPRYLIKTRGQQVTLSCSPISGHRSVSWYQQTPGQGLQFLFEYFSETQRNKGNFPGRFSGRQFSNSRSEMNVSTLELGDSALYLCASSVEIWYEQYFGPGTRLTVT.

This clonotype was seen only a few times. The rearrangement joins TRBV5-1 to TRBJ2-3, with 7 positions matching TRBD2. In germline, CDR1 is SGHRS, CDR2 YFSETQ. The CDR3 length is 17 residues. V shed 1 base and J 6 bases; nucleotides not matched to a gene: 14. The CDR3 DNA follows: TGCGCCAGCAGCTTGTACGCCCAGACTAGCCGGGGGGATACGCAGTATTTT. Its protein is CASSLYAQTSRGDTQYF. Full variable domain (missing parts from reference TRBV5-1 and TRBJ2-3): KAGVTQTPRYLIKTRGQQVTLSCSPISGHRSVSWYQQTPGQGLQFLFEYFSETQRNKGNFPGRFSGRQFSNSRSEMNVSTLELGDSALYLCASSLYAQTSRGDTQYFGPGTRLTVL.

J is TRBJ1-1 and V is TRBV20-1; 8 bases map to TRBD1. This CDR3 has 15 residues. Unmatched junction bases numbered 9, after V lost 0 bases and J lost 6 bases. Germline CDR1 and CDR2: DFQATT and SNEGSKA (reference sequence). The CDR3: CSARDHGRGLPEAFF. DNA for the CDR3: TGCAGTGCTAGAGATCATGGCAGGGGGCTCCCTGAAGCTTTCTTT.

This chain connects TRBV5-6 to TRBJ2-5; D uncertain. V lost 2 bases and J lost 2, with 13 bases in between. Germline V gene data show CDR1 as SGHDT and CDR2 as YYEEEE. CDR3 length: 15 amino acids. CDR3 nucleotides: TGTGCCAGCAGCTTCATTTTAACAGATCAAGAGACCCAGTACTTC. Its protein is CASSFILTDQETQYF.

The rearrangement joins TRBV15 to TRBJ2-3; D possibly corresponds to TRBD2 (5 bases). The CDR3 runs to 14 residues. V was cut by 6 bases and J by 1 base, with 11 bases left in between. The germline V gene has CDR1 LNHNV and CDR2 YYDKDF (reference sequence). The CDR3 sequence: CATSEERGTDTQYF. CDR3 coding DNA: TGTGCCACCAGTGAGGAGAGGGGCACAGATACGCAGTATTTT.